The sequence of this T cell receptor beta chain was determined in a study of T cell changes during pregnancy in multiple sclerosis. TCRdb's copy holds only in-frame clones and misses some; the assay was immunoSEQ multiplex PCR. Among roughly 54,000 clones listed, about 90% were seen once. Looked up from germline, CDR1 is SGHTA and CDR2 is FQGTGA. CDR3 length equals 16 residues. The trim removed 5 bases at V and 6 bases at J, leaving 16 bases unmatched. This specimen consisted of CD4+ T cells from peripheral blood mononuclear cells, obtained after pregnancy. V and J are TRBV7-3 and TRBJ2-7; 7 bases map to TRBD2. This receptor was identified in a female donor with multiple sclerosis, enrolled in a pregnancy study. The CDR3 nucleotides read TGTGCCAGCAGCGTTTCCGGGACTAAAATCTCATCCGAGCAGTACTTC. Translating gives CASSVSGTKISSEQYF.